This T cell receptor beta chain was recorded in a study of control samples from healthy donors and cancer patients. The data were produced by immunoSEQ multiplex PCR, yet TCRdb's version contains in-frame clones alone and is incomplete. The table includes approximately 210,000 clones, about 89% detected once. Germline CDR1 SGHTA, CDR2 FQGTGA. The CDR3 loop spans 12 amino acids. Trimming took off 0 bases at V and 10 bases at J, with 9 bases between the two ends. Source material: blood. This clonotype originated in a man aged 30-40 years in good health. This chain joins TRBV7-3 and TRBJ1-1; D gene uncertain. The CDR3 sequence is CASSLTGMVAFF. CDR3 in DNA: TGTGCCAGCAGCTTAACGGGGATGGTAGCTTTCTTT.